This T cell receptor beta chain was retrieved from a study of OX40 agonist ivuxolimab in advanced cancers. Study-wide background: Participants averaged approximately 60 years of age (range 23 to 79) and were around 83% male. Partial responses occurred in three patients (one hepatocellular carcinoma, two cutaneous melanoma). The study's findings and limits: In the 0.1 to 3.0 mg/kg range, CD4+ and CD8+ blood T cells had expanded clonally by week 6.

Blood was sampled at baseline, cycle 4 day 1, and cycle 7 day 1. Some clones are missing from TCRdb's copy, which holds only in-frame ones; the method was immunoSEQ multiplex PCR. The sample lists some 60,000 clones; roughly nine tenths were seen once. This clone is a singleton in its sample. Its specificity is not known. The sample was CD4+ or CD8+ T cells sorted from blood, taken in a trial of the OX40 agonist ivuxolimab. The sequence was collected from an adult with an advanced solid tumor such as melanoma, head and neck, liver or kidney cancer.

CDR3 protein: CASSISYEQYF. The CDR3 DNA reads as TGTGCCAGCAGTATCTCCTACGAGCAGTACTTC. The chain carries TRBV6-6 and TRBJ2-7, with D unresolved. V dropped 5 bases and J dropped 0 bases, with 2 bases sitting between them. This CDR3 region has 11 residues. Germline-derived CDR1 and CDR2 are MNHNY and SVGAGI (reference sequence).